These 32 T cell receptor beta chains were all obtained from the same sample, sequenced in a study of cytomegalovirus exposure and HLA in healthy donors. Clones were sequenced by immunoSEQ multiplex PCR, and TCRdb holds only the in-frame ones, with some missing. The data hold around 300,000 clones, with just over 85% observed a single time. Sample: PBMCs. Receptors were obtained from a woman between 18 and 29 years old in good health and CMV-seronegative.

This rearrangement joins TRBV7-9 to TRBJ2-1; 8 bases map to TRBD2. Germline V gene lookup returns CDR1 SEHNR and CDR2 FQNEAQ (reference sequence). Losses at the gene ends were 4 bases for V and 9 bases for J; bases not matched to a gene: 14. The CDR3 has 16 amino acids. This chain's CDR3 is CASSSRAGVKISEQFF. The DNA of the CDR3 is TGTGCCAGCAGCTCGCGAGCGGGAGTAAAGATTAGTGAGCAGTTCTTC.

The CDR3 DNA follows: TGTGCCAGCAGCGACCCGGACAGGGGGTCTCGTGAAAAACTGTTTTTT. This sequence encodes CASSDPDRGSREKLFF. V usage is TRBV9 and J usage is TRBJ1-4; TRBD1 agrees at 10 bases. Trimming at V came to 3 bases and at J to 7 bases, leaving 9 bases not matched to a gene. Per germline, CDR1 SGDLS and CDR2 YYNGEE. This CDR3 spans 16 amino acids.

The V call is TRBV5-1, the J call TRBJ2-7; 7 bases fit TRBD2. Germline lookup yields CDR1 SGHRS and CDR2 YFSETQ. The CDR3 runs 15 residues. The junction had 9 bases not matched to a gene; V was cut back by 2 bases and J by 4 bases. Here the CDR3 DNA reads TGCGCCAGCAGCTTTTCCGCGGGAGAAAAGTACGAGCAGTACTTC. Amino acid sequence: CASSFSAGEKYEQYF.

J is TRBJ1-3 and V is TRBV25-1; a possible D gene is TRBD1 (6 bases). The V and J ends lost 6 bases and 1 base respectively, with 7 bases between them. CDR3 length equals 13 residues. In germline, CDR1 is MGHDK, CDR2 SYGVNS. CDR3 amino acids: CASSRGSGNTIYF. In DNA, the CDR3 is TGTGCCAGCAGCAGGGGATCTGGAAACACCATATATTTT.

V is TRBV18 and J is TRBJ2-7, with 7 bases identical to TRBD2. Germline lookup yields CDR1 KGHSH and CDR2 LQKENI. V shed 0 bases and J 0 bases; nucleotides not matched to a gene: 5. This CDR3 comprises 16 residues. CDR3 DNA sequence: TGTGCCAGCTCACCACCTAGCGGGCCTTCCTCCTACGAGCAGTACTTC. This encodes CASSPPSGPSSYEQYF.

The chain uses TRBV5-6 and TRBJ2-7; TRBD2 matches 8 bases. V lost 3 bases and J lost 2; bases outside the gene matches: 4. CDR1 SGHDT and CDR2 YYEEEE come from the germline V gene. This CDR3 is 14 amino acids long. The CDR3 loop is CASSSSGGTYEQYF. The DNA of the CDR3 is TGTGCCAGCAGCTCGTCGGGGGGGACCTACGAGCAGTACTTC.

The genes are TRBV18 and TRBJ1-5; D unresolved. Germline V lookup: CDR1 KGHSH, CDR2 LQKENI. V was trimmed by 3 bases and J by 5 bases, leaving 14 bases between them. The CDR3 has 15 residues. The CDR3 loop is CASSPGWASDQPQHF. The CDR3 DNA is TGTGCCAGCTCACCCGGTTGGGCAAGTGATCAGCCCCAGCATTTT.

To note about this clone: This specimen includes other DNA sequences encoding the same CDR3. The CDR3 coding sequence is TGCGCCAGCAGCTTGGCCGGGACAGGCTCCTACGAGCAGTACTTC. Translated, it gives CASSLAGTGSYEQYF. The chain couples TRBV5-1 to TRBJ2-7, with 8 bases lining up with TRBD1. V gave up 0 bases and J gave up 0 bases; unmatched junction bases: 2. CDR3 length equals 15 residues. From germline, CDR1 is SGHRS and CDR2 YFSETQ.

This clone was observed a handful of times. V and J are TRBV5-1 and TRBJ1-2, with 10 bases matching TRBD1. The CDR3 sequence is 12 residues long. Per the germline V gene, CDR1 is SGHRS and CDR2 is YFSETQ. V gave up 5 bases and J gave up 7 bases; unmatched junction bases: 2. The CDR3: CASSRTGGGYTF. The CDR3, as DNA: TGCGCCAGCAGTAGGACAGGGGGTGGCTACACCTTC.

The chain has TRBV10-3 and TRBJ1-2, with a possible D match to TRBD1 (6 bases). Germline lookup yields CDR1 ENHRY and CDR2 SYGVKD. Trimming took 0 bases from V and 0 from J, leaving 20 bases between them. This CDR3 is 19 amino acids long. CDR3 sequence (DNA): TGTGCCATCAGTGAGTCCTCCGTTTCAGGACAGCTAACTAACTATGGCTACACCTTC. It codes for CAISESSVSGQLTNYGYTF.

Points on this clone: Other DNA sequences within the sample encode an identical CDR3. The chain is built from TRBV7-9 and TRBJ1-1, with no clear D. V was trimmed by 4 bases and J by 4 bases, leaving 7 bases between them. This CDR3 is 12 amino acids long. The germline V gene has CDR1 SEHNR and CDR2 FQNEAQ (reference sequence). The CDR3, as DNA: TGTGCCAGCAGCTCCGGCGGCACTGAAGCTTTCTTT. Translating it yields CASSSGGTEAFF.

The V gene is TRBV10-3, the J gene TRBJ1-2; D might be TRBD1 (6 bases). V lost 11 bases and J lost 4, with 20 bases in between. The CDR3 sequence is 14 residues long. CDR1 is ENHRY, CDR2 SYGVKD, per germline. The CDR3 DNA follows: TGTGCCGTCGTACAGGACAGCTACGGCTATGGCTACACCTTC. This codes for CAVVQDSYGYGYTF.

The chain links TRBV25-1 to TRBJ2-5; 8 bases align to TRBD1. V gave up 4 bases and J gave up 1 base; unmatched junction bases: 14. The CDR3 is made up of 18 amino acids. The V gene's germline CDR1 is MGHDK and CDR2 SYGVNS. The CDR3: CASSARQGRKGSQETQYF. The DNA of the CDR3 is TGTGCCAGCAGTGCCCGACAGGGGCGTAAGGGGTCCCAAGAGACCCAGTACTTC.

The chain is built from TRBV9 and TRBJ1-1; D not certain. Germline V gives CDR1 SGDLS, CDR2 YYNGEE. CDR3 length: 16 residues. V was pared by 0 bases and J by 4 bases, with 16 bases between. The CDR3 bases are TGTGCCAGCAGCGTAGGCGGCGGGCGAAGTGGCACTGAAGCTTTCTTT. This translates into CASSVGGGRSGTEAFF.

On this clone itself: This likely comes from a read error, as the CDR3 has no conserved phenylalanine or tryptophan at its end. V and J are TRBV7-9 and TRBJ2-7, with 9 bases matching TRBD1. Germline CDR1 is SEHNR and CDR2 is FQNEAQ (reference sequence). Trimming at V came to 5 bases and at J to 7 bases, leaving 9 bases not matched to a gene. The CDR3 runs to 14 residues. The CDR3 loop reads CASSPGTGFREQYL. The CDR3, as DNA: TGTGCCAGCAGCCCCGGGACAGGGTTTAGGGAGCAGTACCTC.

The chain couples TRBV7-9 to TRBJ2-7, with D possibly being TRBD1 (5 bases). Germline-derived CDR1 and CDR2 are SEHNR and FQNEAQ (reference sequence). CDR3 length: 14 residues. Between the trimmed V and J ends, which lost 0 bases and 5 bases, there was a span of 11 bases. CDR3 region: CASSLALLGHEQYF. CDR3 nucleotide sequence: TGTGCCAGCAGCTTAGCACTCCTGGGGCACGAGCAGTACTTC.

This chain connects TRBV18 to TRBJ2-7; 9 positions match TRBD2. The J segment lost 5 bases and the V segment lost 1 base, leaving 15 bases of the junction unmatched. Germline V gene lookup returns CDR1 KGHSH and CDR2 LQKENI. The CDR3 totals 18 residues. This CDR3 reads CASSPQVSAGGMANEQYF. CDR3 nucleotide sequence: TGTGCCAGCTCACCACAGGTGTCGGCGGGGGGGATGGCAAACGAGCAGTACTTC.

This clone appeared once. J is TRBJ1-2 and V is TRBV27, with TRBD1 identical over 9 bases. This CDR3 region has 16 residues. V dropped 1 base and J dropped 5; count of bases not matched to a gene: 8. Germline V gene data show CDR1 as MNHEY and CDR2 as SMNVEV (reference sequence). CDR3 DNA sequence: TGTGCCAGCAGTTTATTATCCCCGGGACAGGGTTATGGCTACACCTTC. It yields the protein CASSLLSPGQGYGYTF.

The chain employs TRBV2 and TRBJ2-2; 15 bases agree with TRBD2. Germline-derived CDR1 and CDR2 are SNHLY and FYNNEI. V lost 3 bases to trimming and J lost 5 bases; unmatched junction nucleotides: 4. CDR3 length: 17 amino acids. The CDR3 here is CASSEGGLAGGTGELFF. CDR3 sequence (DNA): TGTGCCAGCAGTGAGGGAGGACTAGCGGGGGGGACCGGGGAGCTGTTTTTT.

In DNA form, the CDR3 reads TGTGCCAGCAAGGACGGTAGCGGGCTAAGCACAGATACGCAGTATTTT. It codes for CASKDGSGLSTDTQYF. The rearrangement links TRBV7-9 to TRBJ2-3; 7 nucleotides match TRBD2. Germline V gene lookup returns CDR1 SEHNR and CDR2 FQNEAQ (reference sequence). V shed 7 bases and J 0 bases; nucleotides not matched to a gene: 10. The CDR3 spans 16 residues.

For this clone: This CDR3 is also generated by other DNA sequences in the sample. The chain has TRBV30 and TRBJ1-1; tentative D call: TRBD1 (6 bases). Germline V gene lookup returns CDR1 GTSNPN and CDR2 SVGIG (reference sequence). V was clipped by 4 bases and J by 1 base, with 10 bases between them. This CDR3 has 13 residues. The CDR3 region has the DNA TGTGCCTGGACAACAGGGAGGAACACTGAAGCTTTCTTT. This gives the protein CAWTTGRNTEAFF.

This chain uses TRBV7-9 with TRBJ2-7; 9 nucleotides match TRBD1. The germline V gene encodes CDR1 SEHNR and CDR2 FQNEAQ (reference sequence). The CDR3 extends over 17 amino acids. V shed 5 bases and J 4 bases; nucleotides not matched to a gene: 15. CDR3 DNA: TGTGCCAGCAGCCCACTGACCCGACAGGGGGTTCCTTACGAGCAGTACTTC. This translates into CASSPLTRQGVPYEQYF.

The chain is built from TRBV5-1 and TRBJ2-7; 11 positions agree with TRBD1. V gave up 3 bases and J gave up 4 bases; unmatched junction bases: 6. This CDR3 is 15 amino acids long. Germline CDR1 and CDR2: SGHRS and YFSETQ. In nucleotides, the CDR3 is TGCGCCAGCAGCTACCGGGACAGGGGGGTTTACGAGCAGTACTTC. It encodes CASSYRDRGVYEQYF.

Details on this clone: At one of its ends the junction is not consistent with the germline gene, which may arise from a read error. V and J are TRBV7-7 and TRBJ2-5; maybe TRBD2 (6 bases). This CDR3 has 17 amino acids. Germline CDR1 and CDR2: SSHAT and FNYEAQ (reference sequence). The CDR3 DNA reads TGTGCTAGCAGCGCTCAGGCGGGGCCCGCAAGTTTAGAGACCCAGTACTTC. As protein: CASSAQAGPASLETQYF.

This chain links TRBV7-9 with TRBJ2-1, with D possibly TRBD1 on 6 matching bases. V was shortened by 5 bases and J by 7 bases, with 9 bases between the two germline ends. CDR1 is SEHNR, CDR2 FQNEAQ, per germline (reference sequence). The CDR3 runs to 12 residues. For the CDR3, the DNA is TGTGCCAGCAGCGTAACAGGGAATGAGCAGTTCTTC. Translating it yields CASSVTGNEQFF.

The chain combines TRBV29-1 with TRBJ1-5; no clear D. V lost 5 bases, J lost 5 bases, and 16 bases lay in between. Germline V gene data show CDR1 as SQVTM and CDR2 as ANQGSEA. This CDR3 contains 14 residues. The DNA of the CDR3 is TGCAGCGTTAGAGGTTCAGCTTTAGATCAGCCCCAGCATTTT. This translates into CSVRGSALDQPQHF.

The sample holds one count of this clone. The gene calls are TRBV5-1 and TRBJ2-5; 7 nucleotides line up with TRBD2. The V gene's germline CDR1 is SGHRS and CDR2 YFSETQ. The V segment lost 4 bases and the J segment 4 bases; nucleotides outside the gene matches: 4. The CDR3 extends over 13 amino acids. CDR3 in amino acids: CASSPGGGETQYF. CDR3 coding DNA: TGCGCCAGCAGCCCCGGCGGGGGAGAGACCCAGTACTTC.

The rearrangement links TRBV11-2 to TRBJ1-2; D is unclear. Germline assignment: CDR1 SGHAT and CDR2 FQNNGV. V lost 0 bases to trimming and J lost 3 bases, with 11 bases between them. This CDR3 region has 15 residues. The DNA of the CDR3 is TGTGCCAGCAGCTTAGATTCAGAGGGATACTATGGCTACACCTTC. This sequence encodes CASSLDSEGYYGYTF.

The V gene is TRBV19, the J gene TRBJ2-7, with TRBD1 matching over 8 bases. The germline V gene encodes CDR1 LNHDA and CDR2 SQIVND (reference sequence). V lost 5 bases and J lost 2; bases outside the gene matches: 5. The CDR3 runs to 14 residues. CDR3 sequence: CASSYDRGTYEQYF. CDR3 in DNA: TGTGCCAGTAGTTACGACAGGGGTACCTACGAGCAGTACTTC.

A single count supports this clone. The V gene is TRBV19, the J gene TRBJ2-7, with D possibly TRBD1 on 6 matching bases. This CDR3 is 13 amino acids long. Trimming stripped 1 base from V and 7 bases from J, with 11 bases between. Germline V gene sequence: CDR1 LNHDA, CDR2 SQIVND (reference sequence). Written as DNA, the CDR3 is TGTGCCAGTAGTATAGGACAGGTGCTTGAGCAGTACTTC. Encoded protein: CASSIGQVLEQYF.

The V and J genes are TRBV27 and TRBJ2-7, with TRBD1 as a possible D gene (5 bases). Trimming stripped 6 bases from V and 2 bases from J, with 17 bases between. The CDR3 totals 15 residues. Germline V gene data show CDR1 as MNHEY and CDR2 as SMNVEV (reference sequence). CDR3 region: CASSRQGLLTYEQYF. The DNA of the CDR3 is TGTGCCAGCAGCCGGCAGGGTCTTTTAACCTACGAGCAGTACTTC.

The chain joins TRBV4-3 to TRBJ1-6; D is possibly TRBD1 (6 bases). The CDR3 has 15 residues. CDR1 is LGHNA and CDR2 is YSLEER in the germline V gene. The germline V and J ends were trimmed by 0 bases and 9 bases, with 12 bases remaining between them. CDR3 nucleotide sequence: TGCGCCAGCAGCCAAGAAGGGGGGGGCACTTCACCCCTCCACTTT. Protein sequence: CASSQEGGGTSPLHF.